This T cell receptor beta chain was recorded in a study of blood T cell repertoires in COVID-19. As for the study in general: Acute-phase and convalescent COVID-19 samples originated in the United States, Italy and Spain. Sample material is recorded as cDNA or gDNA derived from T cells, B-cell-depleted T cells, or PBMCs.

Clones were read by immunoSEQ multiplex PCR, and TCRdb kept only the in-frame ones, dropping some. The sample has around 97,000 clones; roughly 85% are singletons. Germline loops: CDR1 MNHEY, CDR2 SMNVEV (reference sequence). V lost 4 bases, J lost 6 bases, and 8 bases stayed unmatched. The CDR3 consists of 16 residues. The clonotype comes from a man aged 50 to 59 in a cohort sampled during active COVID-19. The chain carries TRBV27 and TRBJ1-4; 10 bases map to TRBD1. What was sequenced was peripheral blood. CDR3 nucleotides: TGTGCCAGCAGTTCCAGTACCGGGACAGGGGATGAAAAACTGTTTTTT. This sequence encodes CASSSSTGTGDEKLFF. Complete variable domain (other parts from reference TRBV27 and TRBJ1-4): EAQVTQNPRYLITVTGKKLTVTCSQNMNHEYMSWYRQDPGLGLRQIYYSMNVEVTDKGDVPEGYKVSRKEKRNFPLILESPSPNQTSLYFCASSSSTGTGDEKLFFGSGTQLSVL.